The present TCR beta chain was sequenced within a study of blood T cells in healthy people across ages. As for this clonotype: Its antigen is still unknown.

A J-beta primer mix and a sample-barcoded 5' primer were used in a second PCR of roughly 6 to 11 cycles. The template-switch adaptor was a 5' adaptor with 12 random nucleotides. It tagged each cDNA molecule. Via MiXCR, TCRdb re-called the 5' RACE reads, giving one row per CDR3 protein. The sample lists about 1.4 million distinct CDR3 sequences, 45% to 70% occurring once. The CDR3 runs 15 residues. The germline V gene encodes CDR1 DFQATT and CDR2 SNEGSKA (reference sequence). Between the trimmed V and J ends, which lost 3 bases and 2 bases, there was a span of 17 bases. Whole-study results and caveats: The study regarded diversity estimates from one million T cells as underestimates. The long-lived group displayed more naive CD4+ cells, plus higher diversity, than the aged donors did.

The chain uses TRBV20-1 and TRBJ2-7; possibly TRBD2 for D (5 bases). This clonotype originated in a man aged 18 to 30 in good health. The sequencing sample was made of blood. The DNA of the CDR3 is TGCAGTGCTAGGAGGACTGGTCTAACGCCCTACGAGCAGTACTTC. Amino acids: CSARRTGLTPYEQYF.